The T cell receptor (beta chain) described here comes from a study of T cells in Graves' hyperthyroidism and ophthalmopathy. In the study overall: Peripheral blood sampling occurred at initial diagnosis, before any treatment.

V lost 1 base and J lost 4, with 10 bases in between. This CDR3 has 14 residues. This clonotype was seen only once. Fresh 10 ml peripheral blood yielded PBMCs. It was RNA transcripts that yielded the amplified TCR beta CDR3 regions. With the HTBI primer set, the TCR CDR3 went through a first round of RT-PCR. TCRdb independently ran MiXCR on the multiplex PCR reads; one entry per CDR3 protein. The profile covers some 510,000 distinct CDR3 sequences, with about 20% appearing a single time and approximately 25% taken by the ten largest. The V and J genes are TRBV12-3 or TRBV12-4 and TRBJ1-2; the D is unclear. The sample consisted of blood. This clonotype was sampled from a man aged 18 to 35 with Graves' hyperthyroidism. The CDR3 loop is CASSLGVSSYGYTF. CDR3 bases: TGTGCCAGCAGTTTAGGAGTATCAAGCTATGGCTACACCTTC.